Each of the 9 T cell receptor beta chains below was sequenced from the same sample in a study of cytomegalovirus exposure and HLA in healthy donors. Vbeta (60) and Jbeta (13) primers were used in the PCR. TCRdb's copy holds only in-frame clones and misses some; the assay was immunoSEQ multiplex PCR. The table lists 100,000 to 150,000 clones, 65% to 80% of them singletons, with 1.5% in the top ten. What was sequenced was PBMCs. The receptors shown here come from a woman younger than 35 in good health and CMV-seronegative.

The chain carries TRBV7-9 and TRBJ2-3, with 9 bases aligning to TRBD2. This CDR3 comprises 18 residues. Per germline, CDR1 SEHNR and CDR2 FQNEAQ (reference sequence). J lost 4 bases, V lost 5 bases, and 16 bases had no gene match. The CDR3 nucleotides read TGTGCCAGCAGCCAAACAGGGGTAGCGGGAGTACTCGCAGATACGCAGTATTTT. The encoded protein is CASSQTGVAGVLADTQYF.

The chain links TRBV7-8 to TRBJ1-2; 7 bases align to TRBD1. The CDR3 is 16 residues long. Germline trimming cut 5 bases from V and 7 bases from J; bases unmatched to any gene: 16. CDR1 is SGHVS, CDR2 FQNEAQ, per germline. The CDR3 region is CASSPEVGRGNFGYTF. The CDR3 coding sequence is TGTGCCAGCAGCCCAGAGGTCGGCAGGGGGAATTTTGGCTACACCTTC. Using reference TRBV7-8 and TRBJ1-2 for the parts outside the CDR3, the full variable domain is GAGVSQSPRYKVAKRGQDVALRCDPISGHVSLFWYQQALGQGPEFLTYFQNEAQLDKSGLPSDRFFAERPEGSVSTLKIQRTQQEDSAVYLCASSPEVGRGNFGYTFGSGTRLTVV.

The gene calls are TRBV5-1 and TRBJ2-7; 10 bases map to TRBD1. Losses at the gene ends were 4 bases for V and 5 bases for J; bases not matched to a gene: 12. The CDR3 is 16 residues long. CDR1 and CDR2 from the germline V gene are SGHRS and YFSETQ. CDR3 nucleotide sequence: TGCGCCAGCAGCCTGATTCCCGGGACAGGGGACAACGAGCAGTACTTC. The encoded protein is CASSLIPGTGDNEQYF.

This chain connects TRBV6-5 to TRBJ1-3, with D perhaps TRBD1 (5 bases). The CDR3 runs to 14 residues. The V gene's germline CDR1 is MNHEY and CDR2 SVGAGI. The V end lost 6 bases, the J end lost 3 bases, and 12 bases lay between the germline ends. CDR3 nucleotide sequence: TGTGCCAGCAGCCGCGGGACTCATGGAAACACCATATATTTT. This translates into CASSRGTHGNTIYF.

V is TRBV18 and J is TRBJ1-5, with TRBD1 matching over 12 bases. Germline V gene sequence: CDR1 KGHSH, CDR2 LQKENI. V gave up 3 bases and J gave up 12 bases; unmatched junction bases: 6. CDR3 size: 14 residues. Here the CDR3 reads CASSPGTGGISQHF. The CDR3 DNA follows: TGTGCCAGCTCACCCGGGACAGGGGGCATAAGCCAGCATTTT.

The chain uses TRBV5-4 and TRBJ2-7; 8 nucleotides align to TRBD1. V lost 0 bases to trimming and J lost 0 bases; unmatched junction nucleotides: 5. The length of the CDR3 is 16 residues. The germline gives CDR1 SGHNT, CDR2 YYREEE (reference sequence). Here the CDR3 DNA reads TGTGCCAGCAGCTTGGGGGACAGGACTTACTCCTACGAGCAGTACTTC. Encoded protein: CASSLGDRTYSYEQYF.

The gene calls are TRBV6-1 and TRBJ2-5, with unresolved D. This CDR3 is 14 amino acids long. V was trimmed by 4 bases and J by 0 bases, leaving 9 bases between them. Germline V gene data show CDR1 as MNHNS and CDR2 as SASEGT. In DNA form, the CDR3 reads TGTGCCAGCAGTGTAGAACAGTACCAAGAGACCCAGTACTTC. Its translation: CASSVEQYQETQYF.

This chain connects TRBV4-1 to TRBJ2-7; 8 positions match TRBD2. CDR3 length: 17 residues. Germline CDR1 reads MGHRA; CDR2 reads YSYEKL. V trimming: 4 bases; J trimming: 1 base; junction bases outside the gene matches: 12. The CDR3: CASSRQILAAPSYEQYF. DNA of the CDR3: TGCGCCAGCAGCCGCCAGATACTAGCGGCGCCTTCCTACGAGCAGTACTTC.

V usage is TRBV27 and J usage is TRBJ2-1; D remains unclear. This CDR3 has 11 residues. Germline loops: CDR1 MNHEY, CDR2 SMNVEV (reference sequence). Trimming pared 4 bases from V and 5 bases from J, leaving 3 bases between. CDR3 sequence reads: CASSSDNEQFF. CDR3 in DNA: TGTGCCAGCAGTTCGGACAATGAGCAGTTCTTC.